This T cell receptor (beta chain) was found in a study of T cell repertoires in cytomegalovirus infection. Study-level background: Public TCR beta signatures marked donors with CMV infection and the matching HLA.

One entry per CDR3 protein, called by TCRdb with MiXCR from the reads. The sample lists hundreds of thousands of distinct CDR3 sequences; approximately 8.9% were seen once. Study results and caveats: Of the TCR beta families, the public ones yielded a cumulative frequency that identified carriers of CMV plus the relevant HLA. The ex vivo response was dominated by HLA-C-restricted CMV-specific TCR beta clonotypes.

Trimming took 1 base from V and 6 from J, leaving 15 bases between them. Germline V lookup: CDR1 SGHTA, CDR2 FQGNSA. The CDR3 has 15 residues. Ten or more counts support this clonotype. Its matching antigen is unknown. The rearrangement links TRBV7-2 to TRBJ1-1; D ambiguous. Material: PBMCs. The clonotype comes from a human donor in good health (CMV status not recorded). Some clones in this sample may be carry-over from other donors' samples. The DNA for the CDR3 is TGTGCCAGCAGCTTAGTTGCCGGAGGGATTTCTGAAGCTTTCTTT. Translation: CASSLVAGGISEAFF. Variable domain in full (rest from reference TRBV7-2 and TRBJ1-1): GAGVSQSPSNKVTEKGKDVELRCDPISGHTALYWYRQSLGQGLEFLIYFQGNSAPDKSGLPSDRFSAERTGGSVSTLTIQRTQQEDSAVYLCASSLVAGGISEAFFGQGTRLTVV.